The sequence of this T cell receptor (beta chain) was determined in a study of T-cell reconstitution after alpha-beta-depleted transplantation in children. General study points: T-cell numbers and diversity one year post-transplant derived largely from freshly generated T cells. Diversity of TCRbeta at day 60 was high in some patients, arising from surviving recipient T cells and thymic progenitors.

TCRbeta library preparation incorporated unique molecular identifiers. One entry per CDR3 protein results from TCRdb running MiXCR on the PCR reads. The repertoire consists of hundreds of thousands of distinct CDR3 sequences, with roughly 15% occurring once and the leading ten covering about 4.6%. About this clonotype: The antigen remains undetermined.

The clonotype originates from a male patient younger than 18 who had a stem cell transplant for acute lymphoblastic leukemia, so the T cells may come from the graft donor. Sequencing used PBMCs, mostly from graft donor cells, obtained 360 days after TCRalphabeta/CD19-depleted stem cell transplant.

DNA of the CDR3: TGCAGTGCAAGAAGGACAGCCGCCTACGAGCAGTACTTC. Its translation: CSARRTAAYEQYF. The chain has TRBV20-1 and TRBJ2-7; maybe TRBD1 (6 bases). The CDR3 is 13 residues long. The V and J ends lost 6 bases and 2 bases respectively, with 14 bases between them. CDR1 and CDR2 (germline): DFQATT, SNEGSKA (reference sequence).